This T cell receptor beta chain was recovered during a study of CD8 T cells in Susac syndrome (dated 2019 in TCRdb). Regarding the research as a whole: The study used repertoire sequencing to test whether antigen drove CD8+ T cell activation and differentiation in Susac syndrome.

Comment on this clonotype: The clone's antigen remains unknown. Nothing much larger sits one base from this clone, and base qualities are not available.

RNA was extracted with the RNeasy kit and roughly 0.45 to 1 ug was reverse transcribed using random hexamers. The immunoSEQ multiplex PCR assay, which covers 54 Vbeta and 13 Jbeta segments, was used to amplify TCR beta CDR3 regions. PCR amplification bias was corrected using a synthetic template baseline for primer optimization and computational correction. The published analysis was carried out like this. Only productive sequences were kept, with reads annotated to V, D and J genes according to IMGT and analyzed in immunoSEQ Analyzer. Clonality was calculated as one minus the Shannon entropy normalized by log2 of the number of productive unique sequences. For each patient and control, public and private clones were evaluated within the 100 most prevalent clones. A clone was defined as Susac-specific if it was absent from the healthy and MS cohorts, from 1052 published viral clones and from other ImmuneACCESS disease sequences. Using fastp trimming at Q25 and MiXCR clonotype assembly, TCRdb reanalyzed the public sequencing data and kept in-frame beta chains. One record per CDR3 amino acid sequence lists the most common genes and DNA. The V and J calls come from TCRdb's annotation, not from the publication. In all, the sample holds 150,000 to 200,000 distinct CDR3 sequences, and about 94% of those were seen once. Clones ranked in the top ten supply about 0.093% of the sample.

Measured from the cysteine to the phenylalanine, the CDR3 is 13 residues long. Of the read, only the CDR3 DNA is kept; its 39 bases are in frame from base 1. CDR1 is given as ENHRY and CDR2 as SYGVKD, both from the germline V gene. Relative to germline, V is 7 bases shorter and J is 1 base shorter, with 10 bases between their ends. Study-wide conclusions, independent of this receptor: The study acknowledged that relatively few individuals were included in the TCR sequencing and HLA analysis.

Peripheral blood CD8+ and CD4+ T cells from healthy donors, Susac syndrome patients and multiple sclerosis patients were profiled by high-throughput TCR beta sequencing. Multiple sclerosis controls were treatment-naive patients with stable or active relapsing-remitting disease fulfilling revised McDonald criteria. Bulk CD8+ and CD4+ T cells were purified by magnetic negative isolation, while CD8+ TEMRA cells were enriched using FACS. Blood was collected in EDTA tubes and processed within 24 hours, with PBMCs isolated through density gradient centrifugation. PBMCs intended for TCR sequencing were cryopreserved in liquid nitrogen and thawed later in a water bath at 37 degrees C. Purity of sorted or isolated CD4+, CD8+ and CD8+ TEMRA cells was at least 90%.

The sequence joins TRBV10-3 to TRBJ1-1; TRBD1 is possibly the D segment (6 matching bases). Sequencing was done on a sample of CD4+ T cells from PBMCs. This clonotype was sampled from a human donor with multiple sclerosis. The sequenced DNA: TGTGCCATCACGGGGGACACGAACACTGAAGCTTTCTTT. Its product reads: CAITGDTNTEAFF.